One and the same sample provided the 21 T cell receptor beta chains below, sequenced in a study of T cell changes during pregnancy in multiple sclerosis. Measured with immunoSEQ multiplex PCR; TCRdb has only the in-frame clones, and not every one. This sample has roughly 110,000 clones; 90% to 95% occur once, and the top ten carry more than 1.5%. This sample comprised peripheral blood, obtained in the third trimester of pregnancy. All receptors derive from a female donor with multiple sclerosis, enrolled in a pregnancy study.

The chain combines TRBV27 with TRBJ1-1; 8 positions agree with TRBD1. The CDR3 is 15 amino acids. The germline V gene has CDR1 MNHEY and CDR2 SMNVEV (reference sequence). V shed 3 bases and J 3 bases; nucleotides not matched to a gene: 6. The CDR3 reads CASSFAGGLDTEAFF. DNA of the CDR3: TGTGCCAGCAGTTTCGCAGGGGGCTTAGACACTGAAGCTTTCTTT.

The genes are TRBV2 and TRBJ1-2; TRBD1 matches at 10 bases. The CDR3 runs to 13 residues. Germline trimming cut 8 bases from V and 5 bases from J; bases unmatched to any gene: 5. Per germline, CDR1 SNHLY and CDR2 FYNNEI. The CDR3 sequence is CASGEDRGYGYTF. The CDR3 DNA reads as TGTGCCAGCGGGGAGGACAGGGGGTATGGCTACACCTTC.

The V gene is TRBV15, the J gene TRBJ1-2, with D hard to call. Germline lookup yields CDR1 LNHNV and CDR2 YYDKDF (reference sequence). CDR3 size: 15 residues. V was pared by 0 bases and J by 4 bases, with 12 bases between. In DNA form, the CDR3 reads TGTGCCACCAGCAGAGATAGCGGCCGCAGCTATGGCTACACCTTC. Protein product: CATSRDSGRSYGYTF.

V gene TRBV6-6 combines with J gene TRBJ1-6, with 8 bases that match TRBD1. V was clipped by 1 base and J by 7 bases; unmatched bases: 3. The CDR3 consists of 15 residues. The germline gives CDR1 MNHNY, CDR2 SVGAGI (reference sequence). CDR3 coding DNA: TGTGCCAGCAGTTACTTGGGACAGGCAAATTCACCCCTCCACTTT. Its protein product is CASSYLGQANSPLHF.

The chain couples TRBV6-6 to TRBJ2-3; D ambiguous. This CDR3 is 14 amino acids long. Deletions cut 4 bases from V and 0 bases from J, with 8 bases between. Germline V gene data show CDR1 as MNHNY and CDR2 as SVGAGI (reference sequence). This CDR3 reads CASSWLPSTDTQYF. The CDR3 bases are TGTGCCAGCAGTTGGCTTCCCAGCACAGATACGCAGTATTTT.

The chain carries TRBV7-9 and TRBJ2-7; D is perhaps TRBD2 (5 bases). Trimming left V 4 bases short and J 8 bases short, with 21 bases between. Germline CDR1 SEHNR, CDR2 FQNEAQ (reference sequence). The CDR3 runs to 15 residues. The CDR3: CASSSSREPPLKQYF. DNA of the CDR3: TGTGCCAGCAGCTCGAGCCGGGAACCTCCTTTGAAGCAGTACTTC.

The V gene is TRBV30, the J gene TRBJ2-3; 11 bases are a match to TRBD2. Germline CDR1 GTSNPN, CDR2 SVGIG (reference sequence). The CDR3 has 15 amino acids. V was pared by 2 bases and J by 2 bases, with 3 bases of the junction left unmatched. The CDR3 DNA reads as TGTGCCTGGAGTAGACTAGCGGGGTACACAGATACGCAGTATTTT. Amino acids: CAWSRLAGYTDTQYF.

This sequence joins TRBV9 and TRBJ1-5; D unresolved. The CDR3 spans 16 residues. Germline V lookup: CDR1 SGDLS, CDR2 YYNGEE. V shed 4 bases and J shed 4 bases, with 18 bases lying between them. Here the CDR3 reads CASSPGAESINQPQHF. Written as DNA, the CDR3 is TGTGCCAGCAGCCCTGGTGCAGAATCAATTAATCAGCCCCAGCATTTT. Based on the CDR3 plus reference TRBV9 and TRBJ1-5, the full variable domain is DSGVTQTPKHLITATGQRVTLRCSPRSGDLSVYWYQQSLDQGLQFLIQYYNGEERAKGNILERFSAQQFPDLHSELNLSSLELGDSALYFCASSPGAESINQPQHFGDGTRLSIL.

The CDR3 loop is CASSRGLDRERPQHF. DNA for the CDR3: TGTGCCAGCAGCCGGGGGCTGGACAGGGAGAGACCCCAGCATTTT. The chain has TRBV5-8 and TRBJ1-5, with 8 bases aligning to TRBD1. V shed 4 bases, J shed 10 bases, and the junction held 13 bases outside the gene matches. The germline V gene encodes CDR1 SGHTS and CDR2 YDEGEE. The CDR3 has 15 residues. Combining the CDR3 with reference TRBV5-8 and TRBJ1-5 gives the whole variable domain EAGVTQSPTHLIKTRGQQATLRCSPISGHTSVYWYQQALGLGLQFLLWYDEGEERNRGNFPPRFSGRQFPNYSSELNVNALELEDSALYLCASSRGLDRERPQHFGDGTRLSIL.

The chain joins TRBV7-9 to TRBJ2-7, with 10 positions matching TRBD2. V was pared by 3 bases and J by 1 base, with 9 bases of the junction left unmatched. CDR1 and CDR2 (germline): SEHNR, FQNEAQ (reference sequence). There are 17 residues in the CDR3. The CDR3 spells CASSLGSSGSLSYEQYF. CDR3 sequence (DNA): TGTGCCAGCAGCTTGGGATCTAGCGGGAGTTTATCCTACGAGCAGTACTTC.

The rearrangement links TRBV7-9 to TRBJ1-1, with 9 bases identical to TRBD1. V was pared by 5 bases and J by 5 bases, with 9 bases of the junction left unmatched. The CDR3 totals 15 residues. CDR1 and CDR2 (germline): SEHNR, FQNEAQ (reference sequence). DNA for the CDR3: TGTGCCAGCAGCCCCCGGACAGGGGAGACTACTGAAGCTTTCTTT. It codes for CASSPRTGETTEAFF. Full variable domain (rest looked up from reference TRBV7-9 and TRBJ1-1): DTGVSQNPRHKITKRGQNVTFRCDPISEHNRLYWYRQTLGQGPEFLTYFQNEAQLEKSRLLSDRFSAERPKGSFSTLEIQRTEQGDSAMYLCASSPRTGETTEAFFGQGTRLTVV.

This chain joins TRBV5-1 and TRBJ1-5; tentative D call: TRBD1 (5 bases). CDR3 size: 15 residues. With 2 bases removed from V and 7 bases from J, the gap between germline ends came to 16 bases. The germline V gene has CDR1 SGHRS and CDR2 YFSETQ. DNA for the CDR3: TGCGCCAGCAGCTTTACTACGGGGACTGGGCAGCCCCAGCATTTT. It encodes CASSFTTGTGQPQHF. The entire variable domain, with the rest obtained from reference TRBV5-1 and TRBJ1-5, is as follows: KAGVTQTPRYLIKTRGQQVTLSCSPISGHRSVSWYQQTPGQGLQFLFEYFSETQRNKGNFPGRFSGRQFSNSRSEMNVSTLELGDSALYLCASSFTTGTGQPQHFGDGTRLSIL.

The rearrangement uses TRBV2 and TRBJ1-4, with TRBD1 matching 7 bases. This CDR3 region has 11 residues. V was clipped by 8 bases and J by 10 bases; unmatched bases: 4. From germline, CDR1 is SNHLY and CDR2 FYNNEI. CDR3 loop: CASQGVGKLFF. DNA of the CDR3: TGTGCCAGCCAGGGGGTGGGAAAACTGTTTTTT.

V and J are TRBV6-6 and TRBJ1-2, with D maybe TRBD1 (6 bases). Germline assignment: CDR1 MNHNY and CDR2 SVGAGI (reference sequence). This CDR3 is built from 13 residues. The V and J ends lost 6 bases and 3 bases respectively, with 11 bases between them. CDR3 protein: CASSKTGDYGYTF. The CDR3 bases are TGTGCCAGCAGCAAGACAGGCGACTATGGCTACACCTTC.

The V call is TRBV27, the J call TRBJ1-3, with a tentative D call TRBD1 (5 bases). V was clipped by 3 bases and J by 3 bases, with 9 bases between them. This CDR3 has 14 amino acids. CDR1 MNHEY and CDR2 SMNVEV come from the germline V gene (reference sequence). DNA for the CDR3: TGTGCCAGCAGTTTTTCTAGGGGTGGAAACACCATATATTTT. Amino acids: CASSFSRGGNTIYF.

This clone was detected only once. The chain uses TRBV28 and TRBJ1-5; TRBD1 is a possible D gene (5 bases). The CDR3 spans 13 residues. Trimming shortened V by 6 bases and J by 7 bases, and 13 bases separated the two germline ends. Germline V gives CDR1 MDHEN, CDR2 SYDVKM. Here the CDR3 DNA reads TGTGCCAGCAGGCCGAAGGGGTTCCAGCCCCAGCATTTT. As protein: CASRPKGFQPQHF.

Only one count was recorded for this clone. This chain's CDR3 is CAISDGTANTGELFF. For the CDR3, the DNA is TGTGCCATCAGTGACGGGACAGCGAACACCGGGGAGCTGTTTTTT. The chain is built from TRBV10-3 and TRBJ2-2; 7 positions match TRBD1. CDR3 length: 15 residues. Germline V gene lookup returns CDR1 ENHRY and CDR2 SYGVKD. The V and J ends lost 3 bases and 0 bases, in that order; junction bases with no gene match: 1.

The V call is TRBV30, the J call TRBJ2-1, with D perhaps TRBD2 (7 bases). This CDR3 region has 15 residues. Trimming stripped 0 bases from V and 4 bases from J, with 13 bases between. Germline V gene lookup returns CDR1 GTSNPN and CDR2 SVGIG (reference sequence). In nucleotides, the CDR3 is TGTGCCTGGAGTGTAGGGGGGGGTACTTACAATGAGCAGTTCTTC. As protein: CAWSVGGGTYNEQFF.

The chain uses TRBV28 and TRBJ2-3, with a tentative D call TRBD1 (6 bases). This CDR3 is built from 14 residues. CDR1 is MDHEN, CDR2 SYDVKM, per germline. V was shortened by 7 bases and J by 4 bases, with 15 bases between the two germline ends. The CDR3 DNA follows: TGTGCCAGCACGCAGGGGTATCTGGCAGATACGCAGTATTTT. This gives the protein CASTQGYLADTQYF.

The CDR3 protein is CASSRTSGIPGELFF. As DNA, the CDR3 is TGTGCCAGCAGTCGGACTAGCGGGATCCCCGGGGAGCTGTTTTTT. The chain uses TRBV6-5 and TRBJ2-2; the match to TRBD2 covers 12 bases. The trim removed 5 bases at V and 6 bases at J, leaving 4 bases unmatched. The germline V gene has CDR1 MNHEY and CDR2 SVGAGI. The length of the CDR3 is 15 residues.

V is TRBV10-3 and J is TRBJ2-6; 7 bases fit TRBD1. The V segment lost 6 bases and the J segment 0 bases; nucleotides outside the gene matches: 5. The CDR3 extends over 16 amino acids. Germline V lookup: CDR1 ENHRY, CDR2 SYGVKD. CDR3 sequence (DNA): TGTGCCATCAGCGGCAGGGGGATCTCTGGGGCCAACGTCCTGACTTTC. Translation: CAISGRGISGANVLTF.